Shown below are 27 T cell receptor beta chains from a single sample sequenced in a study of T cell changes during pregnancy in multiple sclerosis. Profiling relied on immunoSEQ multiplex PCR, and the TCRdb table lists in-frame clones only, not all of them. There are 15,000 to 17,000 clones in the sample; around 83% occur only once, and roughly 17% lies in the top ten. This sample comprised CD8+ T cells from peripheral blood mononuclear cells, obtained after pregnancy. The receptors were sampled from a female donor in good health, enrolled as a control in a pregnancy study.

The table lists this clone with a count of one. The J gene is TRBJ2-7, the V gene TRBV7-9; the D gene is possibly TRBD1 (6 bases). The CDR3 loop spans 15 amino acids. Germline-derived CDR1 and CDR2 are SEHNR and FQNEAQ (reference sequence). V dropped 5 bases and J dropped 4 bases, with 18 bases sitting between them. CDR3 in DNA: TGTGCCAGCAGCGGCCCGGGACACCGATTATACGAGCAGTACTTC. As protein: CASSGPGHRLYEQYF.

The chain recombines TRBV9 with TRBJ1-1, with D possibly matching TRBD1 (5 bases). Trimming took 0 bases from V and 4 from J, leaving 10 bases between them. The CDR3 runs 14 residues. The V gene's germline CDR1 is SGDLS and CDR2 YYNGEE. CDR3 sequence: CASSVGQKGTEAFF. The CDR3, as DNA: TGTGCCAGCAGCGTAGGACAGAAAGGCACTGAAGCTTTCTTT.

The rearrangement uses TRBV29-1 and TRBJ2-2, with a tentative D call TRBD2 (6 bases). The CDR3 totals 14 residues. Trimming cost V 3 bases and J 3 bases, with 11 bases left between them. Germline V lookup: CDR1 SQVTM, CDR2 ANQGSEA. The CDR3 spells CSVDRSGDTGELFF. The CDR3 DNA reads as TGCAGCGTTGATCGATCGGGGGACACCGGGGAGCTGTTTTTT.

V is TRBV21-1 and J is TRBJ2-3; the table's D call TRBD1 went unverified against the DNA. TRBV21-1 is a documented pseudogene. CDR3 length: 17 residues. DNA for the CDR3: TGTGCCAGCACCAACCGTTACTGGACAAGGGTGGGTTATACGCAGTATTTT. Encoded protein: CASTNRYWTRVGYTQYF.

The gene calls are TRBV27 and TRBJ1-5; tentatively, D is TRBD1 (6 bases). The CDR3 totals 12 residues. Germline values: CDR1 MNHEY, CDR2 SMNVEV (reference sequence). The V end lost 4 bases, the J end lost 7 bases, and 8 bases lay between the germline ends. For the CDR3, the DNA is TGTGCCAGCAGTTCACAGGGACAGCCCCAGCATTTT. Translated, it gives CASSSQGQPQHF.

The chain joins TRBV7-9 to TRBJ2-1; D is possibly TRBD2 (7 bases). Trimming took off 4 bases at V and 0 bases at J, with 22 bases between the two ends. Germline lookup yields CDR1 SEHNR and CDR2 FQNEAQ (reference sequence). This CDR3 comprises 19 residues. The CDR3 protein is CASSYPRGGGSLSYNEQFF. Written as DNA, the CDR3 is TGTGCCAGCAGCTACCCTAGGGGAGGGGGGTCCCTCTCCTACAATGAGCAGTTCTTC.

V gene TRBV6-1 combines with J gene TRBJ1-1; D gene uncertain. The CDR3 is 15 amino acids. V lost 0 bases to trimming and J lost 4 bases, with 12 bases between them. Germline V lookup: CDR1 MNHNS, CDR2 SASEGT. The CDR3 sequence is CASSEAHEGPTEAFF. Written as DNA, the CDR3 is TGTGCCAGCAGTGAAGCGCATGAGGGCCCCACTGAAGCTTTCTTT.

The V call is TRBV19, the J call TRBJ2-7, with TRBD1 as a possible D gene (6 bases). The germline CDR1 and CDR2 sequences are LNHDA and SQIVND (reference sequence). This CDR3 has 13 residues. V lost 1 base and J lost 7, with 11 bases in between. DNA of the CDR3: TGTGCCAGTAGTATAGCAGGGGCCCGGGAGCAGTACTTC. Translation gives CASSIAGAREQYF.

The chain employs TRBV5-6 and TRBJ1-1, with D tentatively TRBD1 (5 bases). Germline lookup yields CDR1 SGHDT and CDR2 YYEEEE. The length of the CDR3 is 12 residues. The ends were cut back, 4 bases at V and 7 bases at J, with 11 bases in the middle. In DNA, the CDR3 is TGTGCCAGCAGCCTGTTAGACAGTGAAGCTTTCTTT. It is translated as CASSLLDSEAFF.

The chain is built from TRBV7-8 and TRBJ2-3, with 10 bases lining up with TRBD2. The junction had 3 bases not matched to a gene; V was cut back by 3 bases and J by 0 bases. This CDR3 contains 16 residues. CDR1 is SGHVS, CDR2 FQNEAQ, per germline. CDR3: CASSLKRGGSTDTQYF. For the CDR3, the DNA is TGTGCCAGCAGCTTGAAGCGGGGGGGGAGCACAGATACGCAGTATTTT.

J is TRBJ2-3 and V is TRBV6-4; weak D call: TRBD1 (6 bases). Germline lookup yields CDR1 MRHNA and CDR2 SNTAGT. This CDR3 region has 14 residues. V was shortened by 0 bases and J by 4 bases, with 8 bases between the two germline ends. The CDR3 here is CASSDSRGSDTQYF. CDR3 in DNA: TGTGCCAGCAGTGACTCGAGGGGGTCAGATACGCAGTATTTT.

The chain employs TRBV7-8 and TRBJ2-2; possible D gene TRBD2, 6 bases. The CDR3 sequence is 13 residues long. Germline-derived CDR1 and CDR2 are SGHVS and FQNEAQ. V was shortened by 5 bases and J by 8 bases, with 12 bases between the two germline ends. CDR3 bases: TGTGCCAGCAGCGATCGGACTAAGGGGGAGCTGTTTTTT. Residues: CASSDRTKGELFF.

The chain couples TRBV7-9 to TRBJ2-2, with D possibly TRBD2 on 6 matching bases. This CDR3 has 19 amino acids. Germline lookup yields CDR1 SEHNR and CDR2 FQNEAQ (reference sequence). Trimming cost V 11 bases and J 4 bases, with 32 bases left between them. For the CDR3, the DNA is TGTGCCGCATTAGCGGAGGGAGGAATTGGGCCGGTAGTCACCGGGGAGCTGTTTTTT. Translated, it gives CAALAEGGIGPVVTGELFF.

The V and J genes are TRBV15 and TRBJ2-5; tentative D call: TRBD2 (6 bases). Germline V gives CDR1 LNHNV, CDR2 YYDKDF (reference sequence). The CDR3 consists of 16 residues. Between the trimmed V and J ends, which lost 3 bases and 5 bases, there was a span of 19 bases. CDR3 residues: CATSRPRPEGEETQYF. CDR3 sequence (DNA): TGTGCCACCAGCAGGCCACGACCGGAGGGAGAGGAGACCCAGTACTTC.

The chain recombines TRBV9 with TRBJ2-3, with D perhaps TRBD1 (5 bases). Looked up from germline, CDR1 is SGDLS and CDR2 is YYNGEE. The V end lost 0 bases, the J end lost 5 bases, and 19 bases lay between the germline ends. The CDR3 spans 17 residues. The CDR3 DNA sequence: TGTGCCAGCAGCGTAGTGGGTTCTGGGGCAGGGCGAGATACGCAGTATTTT. Encoded protein: CASSVVGSGAGRDTQYF.

The chain carries TRBV6-1 and TRBJ2-3; TRBD2 aligns across 13 bases. This CDR3 is 18 amino acids long. V was clipped by 6 bases and J by 3 bases; unmatched bases: 12. The germline CDR1 and CDR2 sequences are MNHNS and SASEGT. The CDR3 sequence: CASSELKGGLAGTDTQYF. As DNA, the CDR3 is TGTGCCAGCAGCGAATTAAAGGGGGGACTAGCGGGAACAGATACGCAGTATTTT.

This clone occurred a few times. The V gene is TRBV6-1, the J gene TRBJ2-5; no clear D gene. Trimming shortened V by 5 bases and J by 2 bases, and 9 bases separated the two germline ends. The CDR3 spans 13 residues. The germline gives CDR1 MNHNS, CDR2 SASEGT. This CDR3 is CASSNDFQETQYF. CDR3 sequence (DNA): TGTGCCAGCAGTAACGACTTTCAAGAGACCCAGTACTTC.

V usage is TRBV25-1 and J usage is TRBJ1-1; D unresolved. Trimming removed 7 bases at V and 1 base at J, with 19 bases between. This CDR3 contains 16 residues. CDR1 is MGHDK, CDR2 SYGVNS, per germline. DNA for the CDR3: TGTGCCAGCAATGGCGGGAGGGCTTGGGGGAACACTGAAGCTTTCTTT. This sequence encodes CASNGGRAWGNTEAFF.

The chain recombines TRBV6-4 with TRBJ1-1, with D possibly TRBD1 on 6 matching bases. Germline CDR1 is MRHNA and CDR2 is SNTAGT. V was shortened by 3 bases and J by 1 base, with 9 bases between the two germline ends. This CDR3 is built from 14 residues. Written as DNA, the CDR3 is TGTGCCAGCAGTGAGACAGGCGCGAACACTGAAGCTTTCTTT. Its protein is CASSETGANTEAFF.

The chain couples TRBV29-1 to TRBJ2-7; D unresolved. Germline V gene lookup returns CDR1 SQVTM and CDR2 ANQGSEA. V was trimmed by 1 base and J by 1 base, leaving 5 bases between them. The CDR3 totals 12 residues. The CDR3 DNA is TGCAGCGTTGAAGGCAGGTCCTACGAGCAGTACTTC. Protein: CSVEGRSYEQYF.

There are many counts of this clone. CDR3 amino acids: CASSSGRVETDTQYF. The CDR3 DNA is TGTGCCAGCAGCTCGGGGAGGGTTGAGACAGATACGCAGTATTTT. The genes are TRBV4-2 and TRBJ2-3; 7 bases align to TRBD2. The CDR3 extends over 15 amino acids. Per the germline V gene, CDR1 is LGHNA and CDR2 is YNFKEQ. The V and J ends lost 5 bases and 3 bases, in that order; junction bases with no gene match: 8.

The rearrangement links TRBV6-6 to TRBJ2-7, with TRBD1 identical over 7 bases. The CDR3 runs 12 residues. Germline V gives CDR1 MNHNY, CDR2 SVGAGI (reference sequence). Trimming removed 5 bases from V and 4 bases from J; junction bases left unmatched: 2. The CDR3 region is CASSGGQYEQYF. The CDR3 region has the DNA TGTGCCAGCAGTGGGGGACAGTACGAGCAGTACTTC.

This chain connects TRBV25-1 to TRBJ2-7; TRBD1 might be the D (6 bases). The CDR3 totals 14 residues. V was shortened by 2 bases and J by 5 bases, with 13 bases between the two germline ends. Germline CDR1 is MGHDK and CDR2 is SYGVNS. CDR3 nucleotide sequence: TGTGCCAGCAGTGAAGGAACAGGGAGTGACGAGCAGTACTTC. Encoded protein: CASSEGTGSDEQYF.

J is TRBJ2-1 and V is TRBV5-6, with TRBD2 identical over 9 bases. CDR3 size: 16 residues. Germline assignment: CDR1 SGHDT and CDR2 YYEEEE. Losses at the gene ends were 2 bases for V and 2 bases for J; bases not matched to a gene: 5. CDR3 sequence reads: CASSFRGGATYNEQFF. CDR3 sequence (DNA): TGTGCCAGCAGCTTCCGCGGGGGGGCCACCTACAATGAGCAGTTCTTC.

The chain combines TRBV5-5 with TRBJ2-7; TRBD1 matches 10 bases. The junction had 11 bases not matched to a gene; V was cut back by 4 bases and J by 7 bases. The CDR3 has 15 residues. Germline V gene lookup returns CDR1 SGHKS and CDR2 YYEKEE (reference sequence). CDR3 in amino acids: CASSRERQGAREQYF. CDR3 nucleotide sequence: TGTGCCAGCAGCCGGGAGAGACAGGGGGCGCGAGAGCAGTACTTC.

CDR3 nucleotides: TGCGCCAGCAGTCAGACCCTCAGACAGGACTACGAGCAGTACTTC. This translates into CASSQTLRQDYEQYF. The chain uses TRBV23-1 and TRBJ2-7; perhaps TRBD1 as D (6 bases). TRBV23-1 is given ORF status, its function remaining uncertain. V shed 3 bases and J shed 3 bases, with 15 bases lying between them. This CDR3 region has 15 residues.

This clone has only one observation. The CDR3 spells CASSLGGQGALVELFF. The CDR3 bases are TGTGCCAGCAGTTTAGGGGGACAGGGGGCCCTGGTGGAACTGTTTTTT. The rearrangement joins TRBV28 to TRBJ1-4, with 12 bases lining up with TRBD1. CDR1 MDHEN and CDR2 SYDVKM come from the germline V gene. V lost 2 bases, J lost 12 bases, and 10 bases stayed unmatched. CDR3 size: 16 residues.